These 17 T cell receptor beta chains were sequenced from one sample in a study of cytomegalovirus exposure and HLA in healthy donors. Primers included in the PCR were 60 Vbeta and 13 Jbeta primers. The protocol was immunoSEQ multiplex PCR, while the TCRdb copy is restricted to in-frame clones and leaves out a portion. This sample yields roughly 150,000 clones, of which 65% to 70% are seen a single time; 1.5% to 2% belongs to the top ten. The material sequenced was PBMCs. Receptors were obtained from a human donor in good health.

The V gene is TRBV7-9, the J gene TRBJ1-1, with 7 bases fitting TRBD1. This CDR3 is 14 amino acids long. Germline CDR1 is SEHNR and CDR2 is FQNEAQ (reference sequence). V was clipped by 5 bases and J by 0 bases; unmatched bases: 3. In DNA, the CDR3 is TGTGCCAGCAGCAACAGGGGTATGAACACTGAAGCTTTCTTT. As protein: CASSNRGMNTEAFF.

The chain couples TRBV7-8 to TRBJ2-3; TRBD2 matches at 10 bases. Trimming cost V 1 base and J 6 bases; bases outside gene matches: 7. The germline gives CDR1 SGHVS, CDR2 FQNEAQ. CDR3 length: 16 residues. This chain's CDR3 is CASSLGTSGIFDTQYF. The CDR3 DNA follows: TGTGCCAGCAGCTTAGGTACTAGCGGGATATTCGATACGCAGTATTTT. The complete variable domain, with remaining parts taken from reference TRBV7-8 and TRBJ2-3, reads GAGVSQSPRYKVAKRGQDVALRCDPISGHVSLFWYQQALGQGPEFLTYFQNEAQLDKSGLPSDRFFAERPEGSVSTLKIQRTQQEDSAVYLCASSLGTSGIFDTQYFGPGTRLTVL.

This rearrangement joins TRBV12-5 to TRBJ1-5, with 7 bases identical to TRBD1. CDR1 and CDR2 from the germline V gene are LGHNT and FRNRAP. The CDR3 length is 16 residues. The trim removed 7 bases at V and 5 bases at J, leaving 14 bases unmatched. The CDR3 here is CASALAQGGGHQPQHF. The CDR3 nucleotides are TGTGCTAGTGCCCTCGCCCAGGGGGGAGGCCATCAGCCCCAGCATTTT.

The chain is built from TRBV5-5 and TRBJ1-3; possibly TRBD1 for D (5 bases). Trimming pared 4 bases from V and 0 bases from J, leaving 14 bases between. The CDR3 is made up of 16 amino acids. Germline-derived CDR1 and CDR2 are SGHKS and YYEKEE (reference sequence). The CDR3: CASSQTGDSSGNTIYF. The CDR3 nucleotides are TGTGCCAGCAGCCAAACAGGAGATTCCTCTGGAAACACCATATATTTT.

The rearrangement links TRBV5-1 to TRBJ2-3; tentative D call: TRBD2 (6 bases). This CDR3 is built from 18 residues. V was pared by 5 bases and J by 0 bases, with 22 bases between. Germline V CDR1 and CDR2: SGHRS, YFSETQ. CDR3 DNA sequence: TGCGCCAGCAGGCGGAACCCTACTAGCAGCCCTAGCACAGATACGCAGTATTTT. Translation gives CASRRNPTSSPSTDTQYF.

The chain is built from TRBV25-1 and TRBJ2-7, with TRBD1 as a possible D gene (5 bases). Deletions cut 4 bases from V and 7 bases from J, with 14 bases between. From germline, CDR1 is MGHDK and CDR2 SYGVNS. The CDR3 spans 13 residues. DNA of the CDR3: TGTGCCAGCAGTGCTTTAGGACAATCAGAGCAGTACTTC. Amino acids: CASSALGQSEQYF.

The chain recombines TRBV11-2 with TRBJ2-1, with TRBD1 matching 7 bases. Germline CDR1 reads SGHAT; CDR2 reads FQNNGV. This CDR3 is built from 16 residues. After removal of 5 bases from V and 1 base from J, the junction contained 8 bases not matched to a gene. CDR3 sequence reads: CASSPNLQGSYNEQFF. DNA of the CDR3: TGTGCCAGCAGCCCTAATTTACAGGGGTCCTACAATGAGCAGTTCTTC. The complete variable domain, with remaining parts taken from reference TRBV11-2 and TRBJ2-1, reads EAGVAQSPRYKIIEKRQSVAFWCNPISGHATLYWYQQILGQGPKLLIQFQNNGVVDDSQLPKDRFSAERLKGVDSTLKIQPAKLEDSAVYLCASSPNLQGSYNEQFFGPGTRLTVL.

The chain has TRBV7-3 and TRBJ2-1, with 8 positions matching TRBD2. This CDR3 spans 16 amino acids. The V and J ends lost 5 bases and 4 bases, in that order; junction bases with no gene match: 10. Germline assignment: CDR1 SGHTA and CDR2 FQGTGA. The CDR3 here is CASSQTGTRGYNEQFF. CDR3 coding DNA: TGTGCCAGCAGCCAAACCGGGACTAGAGGTTACAATGAGCAGTTCTTC.

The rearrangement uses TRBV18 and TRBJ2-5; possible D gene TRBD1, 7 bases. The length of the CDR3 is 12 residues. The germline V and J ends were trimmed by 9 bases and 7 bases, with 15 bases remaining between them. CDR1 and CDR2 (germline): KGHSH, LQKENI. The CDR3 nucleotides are TGTGCCAGTGGAGGGGGCAGCGGGACCCAGTACTTC. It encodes CASGGGSGTQYF. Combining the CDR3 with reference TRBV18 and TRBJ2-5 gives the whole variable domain NAGVMQNPRHLVRRRGQEARLRCSPMKGHSHVYWYRQLPEEGLKFMVYLQKENIIDESGMPKERFSAEFPKEGPSILRIQQVVRGDSAAYFCASGGGSGTQYFGPGTRLLVL.

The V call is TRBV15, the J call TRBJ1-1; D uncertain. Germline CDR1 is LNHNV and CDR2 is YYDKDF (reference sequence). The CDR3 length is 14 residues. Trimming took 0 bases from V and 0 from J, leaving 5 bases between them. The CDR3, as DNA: TGTGCCACCAGCAGAGATCTTCTGAACACTGAAGCTTTCTTT. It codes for CATSRDLLNTEAFF.

The CDR3 sequence is CASSLLQGAPEEQYF. In DNA, the CDR3 is TGTGCCAGCAGCCTCCTACAGGGGGCGCCGGAGGAGCAGTACTTC. The rearrangement links TRBV13 to TRBJ2-5; TRBD1 matches at 9 bases. CDR3 length equals 15 residues. The germline CDR1 and CDR2 sequences are PRHDT and FYEKMQ (reference sequence). V lost 5 bases, J lost 11 bases, and 15 bases stayed unmatched.

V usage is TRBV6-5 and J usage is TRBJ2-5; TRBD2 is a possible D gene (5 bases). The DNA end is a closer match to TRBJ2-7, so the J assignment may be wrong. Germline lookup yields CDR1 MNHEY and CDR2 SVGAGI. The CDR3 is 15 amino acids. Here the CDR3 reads CASRPTRSSPYEQYF. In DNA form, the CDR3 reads TGTGCCAGCAGACCAACTAGAAGCTCTCCCTACGAGCAGTACTTC.

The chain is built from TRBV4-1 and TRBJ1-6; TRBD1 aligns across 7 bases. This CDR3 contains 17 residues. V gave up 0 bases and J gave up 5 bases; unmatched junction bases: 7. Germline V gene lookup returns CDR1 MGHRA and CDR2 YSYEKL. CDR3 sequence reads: CASSQDRAGGNNSPLHF. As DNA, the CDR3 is TGCGCCAGCAGCCAAGATAGGGCAGGGGGAAATAATTCACCCCTCCACTTT.

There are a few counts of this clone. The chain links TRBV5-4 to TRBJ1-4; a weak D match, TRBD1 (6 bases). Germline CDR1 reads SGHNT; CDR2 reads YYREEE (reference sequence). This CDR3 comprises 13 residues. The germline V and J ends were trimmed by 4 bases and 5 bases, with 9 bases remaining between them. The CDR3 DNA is TGTGCCAGCAGCAACGGACAGAATGAAAAACTGTTTTTT. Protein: CASSNGQNEKLFF.

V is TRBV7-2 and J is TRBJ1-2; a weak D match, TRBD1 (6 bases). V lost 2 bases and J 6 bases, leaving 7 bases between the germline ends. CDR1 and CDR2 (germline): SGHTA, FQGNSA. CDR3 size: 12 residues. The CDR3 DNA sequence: TGTGCCAGCAGCTTAACAGGGAATGGCTACACCTTC. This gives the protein CASSLTGNGYTF.

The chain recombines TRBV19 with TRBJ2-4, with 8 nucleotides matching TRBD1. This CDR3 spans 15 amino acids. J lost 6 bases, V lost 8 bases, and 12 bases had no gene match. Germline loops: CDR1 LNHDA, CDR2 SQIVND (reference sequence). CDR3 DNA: TGTGCCAGTTCCCAGGGGGCACAAACTGGAAACATTCAGTACTTC. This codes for CASSQGAQTGNIQYF.

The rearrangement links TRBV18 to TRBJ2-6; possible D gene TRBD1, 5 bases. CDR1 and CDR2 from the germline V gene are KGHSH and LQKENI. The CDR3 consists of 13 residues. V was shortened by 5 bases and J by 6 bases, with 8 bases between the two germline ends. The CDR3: CASSTREANVLTF. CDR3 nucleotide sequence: TGTGCCAGCTCAACCAGGGAGGCCAACGTCCTGACTTTC.